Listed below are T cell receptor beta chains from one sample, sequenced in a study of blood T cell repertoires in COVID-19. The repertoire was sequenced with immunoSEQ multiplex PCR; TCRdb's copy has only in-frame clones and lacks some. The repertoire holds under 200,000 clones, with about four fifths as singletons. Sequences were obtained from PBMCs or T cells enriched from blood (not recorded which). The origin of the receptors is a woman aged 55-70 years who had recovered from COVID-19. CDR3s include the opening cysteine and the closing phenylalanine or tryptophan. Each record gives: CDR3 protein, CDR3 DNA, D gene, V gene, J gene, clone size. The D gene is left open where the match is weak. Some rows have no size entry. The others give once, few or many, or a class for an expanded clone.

CDR3aa: CASSRNRQGGEQYF; CDR3nt: TGTGCCAGCAGCCGAAATAGACAGGGGGGCGAGCAGTACTTC; d_gene: TRBD1; v_gene: TRBV5-5; j_gene: TRBJ2-7; abundance: NA
CDR3aa: CASSGEGETPLHF; CDR3nt: TGTGCCAGCAGCGGAGAAGGGGAAACACCCCTCCACTTT; d_gene: NA; v_gene: TRBV9; j_gene: TRBJ1-6; abundance: NA
CDR3aa: CASSSQTGAGNTIYF; CDR3nt: TGCGCCAGCAGCTCCCAGACAGGGGCTGGAAACACCATATATTTT; d_gene: TRBD1; v_gene: TRBV5-1; j_gene: TRBJ1-3; abundance: NA
CDR3aa: CASSPRPAGGPRDTDTQYF; CDR3nt: TGTGCCAGCTCACCACGTCCAGCGGGGGGGCCTCGAGACACAGATACGCAGTATTTT; d_gene: TRBD2; v_gene: TRBV18; j_gene: TRBJ2-3; abundance: NA
CDR3aa: CSARGTGETQYF; CDR3nt: TGCAGCGCACGGGGGACGGGGGAGACCCAGTACTTC; d_gene: NA; v_gene: TRBV29-1; j_gene: TRBJ2-5; abundance: NA
CDR3aa: CASRTASSKPQHF; CDR3nt: TGTGCCAGTAGGACAGCGAGCTCCAAGCCCCAGCATTTT; d_gene: NA; v_gene: TRBV19; j_gene: TRBJ1-5; abundance: NA
CDR3aa: CASSLDFGAGQGYTF; CDR3nt: TGTGCCAGCAGCTTAGATTTTGGGGCAGGGCAGGGCTACACCTTC; d_gene: NA; v_gene: TRBV7-2; j_gene: TRBJ1-2; abundance: NA
CDR3aa: CASSYLTQASTDTQYF; CDR3nt: TGTGCCAGCAGTTACTTAACCCAGGCTAGCACAGATACGCAGTATTTT; d_gene: NA; v_gene: TRBV6-6; j_gene: TRBJ2-3; abundance: once
CDR3aa: CASRDTLSGNTIYF; CDR3nt: TGTGCCAGCCGCGACACCCTCTCTGGAAACACCATATATTTT; d_gene: NA; v_gene: TRBV25-1; j_gene: TRBJ1-3; abundance: NA
CDR3aa: CASSIEVFPEKLFF; CDR3nt: TGTGCCAGTAGTATCGAGGTCTTCCCTGAAAAACTGTTTTTT; d_gene: NA; v_gene: TRBV19; j_gene: TRBJ1-4; abundance: NA
CDR3aa: CASSLGRNYEQYF; CDR3nt: TGTGCCAGCAGTTTAGGCAGGAACTACGAGCAGTACTTC; d_gene: NA; v_gene: TRBV12-3/TRBV12-4; j_gene: TRBJ2-7; abundance: NA
CDR3aa: CASREPDRGVHGYTF; CDR3nt: TGTGCCAGCAGGGAGCCGGACAGGGGGGTTCATGGCTACACCTTC; d_gene: TRBD1; v_gene: TRBV7-2; j_gene: TRBJ1-2; abundance: NA
CDR3aa: CASSPTRTGVYNEQFF; CDR3nt: TGCGCCAGCAGCCCAACCCGGACAGGGGTTTACAATGAGCAGTTCTTC; d_gene: TRBD1; v_gene: TRBV4-1; j_gene: TRBJ2-1; abundance: NA
CDR3aa: CSVVRGLNTEAFF; CDR3nt: TGCAGCGTCGTTAGGGGGTTGAACACTGAAGCTTTCTTT; d_gene: NA; v_gene: TRBV29-1; j_gene: TRBJ1-1; abundance: NA
CDR3aa: CAWSIDYSTDTQYF; CDR3nt: TGTGCCTGGAGTATAGACTATAGCACAGATACGCAGTATTTT; d_gene: NA; v_gene: TRBV30; j_gene: TRBJ2-3; abundance: NA
CDR3aa: CASSLARTGAETQYF; CDR3nt: TGTGCCAGCAGCTTAGCCCGGACAGGGGCAGAGACCCAGTACTTC; d_gene: TRBD1; v_gene: TRBV7-9; j_gene: TRBJ2-5; abundance: few
CDR3aa: CASSLDPGSNYGYTF; CDR3nt: TGTGCCAGCAGCTTGGATCCGGGGAGCAACTATGGCTACACCTTC; d_gene: NA; v_gene: TRBV5-6; j_gene: TRBJ1-2; abundance: NA
CDR3aa: CASSYSSGQPYEQYF; CDR3nt: TGTGCCAGCAGTTACTCTTCAGGGCAGCCCTACGAGCAGTACTTC; d_gene: NA; v_gene: TRBV6-5; j_gene: TRBJ2-7; abundance: NA
CDR3aa: CAISAAGGRTEAFF; CDR3nt: TGTGCCATCAGTGCGGCAGGGGGCCGGACTGAAGCTTTCTTT; d_gene: TRBD1; v_gene: TRBV10-3; j_gene: TRBJ1-1; abundance: NA
CDR3aa: CASSPRGQGSHYGYTF; CDR3nt: TGTGCCAGCTCACCTAGGGGACAGGGGAGTCACTATGGCTACACCTTC; d_gene: TRBD1; v_gene: TRBV18; j_gene: TRBJ1-2; abundance: NA
CDR3aa: CATSRDRRSNSPLHF; CDR3nt: TGTGCCACCAGCAGAGATCGGAGAAGTAATTCACCCCTCCACTTT; d_gene: NA; v_gene: TRBV15; j_gene: TRBJ1-6; abundance: NA
CDR3aa: CAISDRETQYF; CDR3nt: TGTGCCATCAGTGACCGGGAGACCCAGTACTTC; d_gene: NA; v_gene: TRBV10-3; j_gene: TRBJ2-5; abundance: NA
CDR3aa: CASSDASLPAGMHEQYF; CDR3nt: TGTGCCAGCAGTGACGCCTCCCTTCCTGCGGGCATGCACGAGCAGTACTTC; d_gene: NA; v_gene: TRBV6-1; j_gene: TRBJ2-7; abundance: NA
CDR3aa: CASRNTGGRAEAFF; CDR3nt: TGTGCCAGTAGGAATACCGGGGGGAGGGCTGAAGCTTTCTTT; d_gene: NA; v_gene: TRBV28; j_gene: TRBJ1-1; abundance: NA
CDR3aa: CATSARGEGNEQFF; CDR3nt: TGTGCCACCAGTGCTCGAGGGGAGGGCAATGAGCAGTTCTTC; d_gene: TRBD2; v_gene: TRBV24-1; j_gene: TRBJ2-1; abundance: NA
CDR3aa: CASSPTSAYEQYF; CDR3nt: TGTGCCAGCAGTCCCACTAGCGCCTACGAGCAGTACTTC; d_gene: TRBD2; v_gene: TRBV2; j_gene: TRBJ2-7; abundance: NA
CDR3aa: CASSRPGQGNYEQYF; CDR3nt: TGTGCCAGCAGCCGACCGGGACAGGGAAACTACGAGCAGTACTTC; d_gene: TRBD1; v_gene: TRBV11-2; j_gene: TRBJ2-7; abundance: NA
CDR3aa: CASTDRGLEQYF; CDR3nt: TGTGCCTCCACGGACAGGGGATTGGAGCAGTACTTC; d_gene: TRBD1; v_gene: TRBV15; j_gene: TRBJ2-7; abundance: NA
CDR3aa: CASSFVGGRNQPQHF; CDR3nt: TGTGCCAGCAGTTTTGTAGGGGGCCGCAATCAGCCCCAGCATTTT; d_gene: TRBD1; v_gene: TRBV27; j_gene: TRBJ1-5; abundance: NA
CDR3aa: CASSLGSGMNTEAFF; CDR3nt: TGCGCCAGCAGCTTGGGGTCAGGGATGAACACTGAAGCTTTCTTT; d_gene: NA; v_gene: TRBV5-1; j_gene: TRBJ1-1; abundance: NA
CDR3aa: CASSVVGGGASDTQYF; CDR3nt: TGTGCCAGCAGCGTAGTTGGCGGGGGGGCATCGGATACGCAGTATTTT; d_gene: TRBD2; v_gene: TRBV9; j_gene: TRBJ2-3; abundance: NA
CDR3aa: CASNPGTSGDHEQYF; CDR3nt: TGTGCCAGCAATCCCGGGACTAGCGGGGATCACGAGCAGTACTTC; d_gene: TRBD2; v_gene: TRBV2; j_gene: TRBJ2-7; abundance: NA
CDR3aa: CASNRGGYNEQFF; CDR3nt: TGTGCCAGCAACCGGGGGGGCTACAATGAGCAGTTCTTC; d_gene: TRBD2; v_gene: TRBV2; j_gene: TRBJ2-1; abundance: few
CDR3aa: CASSPGAADTQYF; CDR3nt: TGTGCCAGCAGCCCCGGCGCGGCGGATACGCAGTATTTT; d_gene: NA; v_gene: TRBV5-6; j_gene: TRBJ2-3; abundance: NA
CDR3aa: CASRATSGGPGELFF; CDR3nt: TGTGCCAGCAGGGCGACTAGCGGGGGGCCCGGGGAGCTGTTTTTT; d_gene: TRBD2; v_gene: TRBV27; j_gene: TRBJ2-2; abundance: NA
CDR3aa: CASSLIRQETQYF; CDR3nt: TGTGCCAGCAGCTTAATCAGGCAAGAGACCCAGTACTTC; d_gene: NA; v_gene: TRBV7-3; j_gene: TRBJ2-5; abundance: NA
CDR3aa: CASSPPRQGGLNTEAFF; CDR3nt: TGTGCCAGCTCACCGCCTCGTCAGGGGGGTTTGAACACTGAAGCTTTCTTT; d_gene: TRBD1; v_gene: TRBV18; j_gene: TRBJ1-1; abundance: NA
CDR3aa: CASRTGYTEAFF; CDR3nt: TGTGCCAGCAGGACAGGATACACTGAAGCTTTCTTT; d_gene: NA; v_gene: TRBV2; j_gene: TRBJ1-1; abundance: few
CDR3aa: CASRLGTGYGYTF; CDR3nt: TGTGCCAGCAGGTTAGGGACAGGCTATGGCTACACCTTC; d_gene: TRBD1; v_gene: TRBV6-5; j_gene: TRBJ1-2; abundance: NA